These 7 T cell receptor beta chains were all obtained from the same sample, sequenced in a study of T cell responses to AZD1222 COVID-19 vaccine. Produced via immunoSEQ multiplex PCR; TCRdb's table is partial and in-frame only. The table lists over 150,000 clones, about 88% of them singletons, with around 3.2% in the top ten. The sequencing used peripheral blood, collected on day 0 of AZD1222 vaccination. These receptors were obtained from an adult in good health.

The rearrangement joins TRBV5-3 to TRBJ2-5; 7 positions agree with TRBD1. TRBV5-3 is an open reading frame whose function is uncertain. CDR3 length equals 19 residues. J was trimmed by 5 bases and V by 0 bases; bases with no gene match: 19. CDR3 amino acids: CARSLAHLQGPLLGETQYF. CDR3 nucleotide sequence: TGTGCCAGAAGCTTGGCCCATTTACAGGGGCCTCTACTAGGGGAGACCCAGTACTTC.

DNA of the CDR3: TGTGCCAGCTCACCAAGGGGGAGCGATTCACCCCTCCACTTT. It yields the protein CASSPRGSDSPLHF. This chain joins TRBV18 and TRBJ1-6; D perhaps matches TRBD1 (6 bases). This CDR3 region has 14 residues. V was pared by 2 bases and J by 8 bases, with 10 bases between. Germline V gives CDR1 KGHSH, CDR2 LQKENI.

V usage is TRBV4-2 and J usage is TRBJ1-6, with 10 bases aligning to TRBD1. The length of the CDR3 is 16 residues. V lost 3 bases, J lost 7 bases, and 6 bases stayed unmatched. Germline-derived CDR1 and CDR2 are LGHNA and YNFKEQ. CDR3 sequence (DNA): TGTGCCAGCAGCCAGCCCAGGACAGGGGGAAATTCACCCCTCCACTTT. This encodes CASSQPRTGGNSPLHF.

The chain couples TRBV24-1 to TRBJ1-1, with TRBD1 identical over 10 bases. Losses at the gene ends were 10 bases for V and 2 bases for J; bases not matched to a gene: 3. Germline V gives CDR1 KGHDR, CDR2 SFDVKD. The CDR3 length is 13 residues. The CDR3 DNA reads as TGTGCCACAAGACAGGGGGCCAACACTGAAGCTTTCTTT. It specifies CATRQGANTEAFF.

This chain joins TRBV18 and TRBJ2-3; D unclear. Germline CDR1 and CDR2: KGHSH and LQKENI. V was trimmed by 2 bases and J by 4 bases, leaving 7 bases between them. CDR3 length: 13 amino acids. The CDR3 region is CASSPMGSDTQYF. The CDR3 nucleotides are TGTGCCAGCTCACCAATGGGGTCAGATACGCAGTATTTT.

The V and J genes are TRBV5-1 and TRBJ1-1, with 7 bases matching TRBD1. The V gene's germline CDR1 is SGHRS and CDR2 YFSETQ. The CDR3 covers 15 residues. With V trimmed by 7 bases and J by 3 bases, 12 bases remained unmatched. CDR3 sequence reads: CASRQQEGAHTEAFF. The CDR3 bases are TGCGCCAGCCGCCAACAGGAGGGGGCCCACACTGAAGCTTTCTTT.

The genes are TRBV18 and TRBJ2-4, with D possibly TRBD1 on 5 matching bases. V was clipped by 2 bases and J by 15 bases, with 14 bases between them. The CDR3 runs to 12 residues. CDR1 and CDR2 (germline): KGHSH, LQKENI. The CDR3 sequence is CASSPETALVYF. The DNA for the CDR3 is TGTGCCAGCTCACCAGAGACAGCCTTGGTGTACTTC.